This entry lists 30 T cell receptor beta chains sequenced from one sample in a study of regulatory T cells in long-lasting Graves disease. Time point reported: persistent/refractory GD, antithyroid drugs over 5 years with positive TRAb. From PBMCs, RNA was extracted and then used to make the TCR library. Construction of the TCR beta libraries employed iRepertoire HTBI primers in conjunction with Arm-PCR of CDR3 regions. MiXCR, run by TCRdb on the multiplex PCR reads, gives a single entry per CDR3 protein. The top ten hold roughly 20% of the sample, which has approximately 400,000 distinct CDR3 sequences, roughly 20% seen once. This sample comprised peripheral blood mononuclear cells (PBMCs), obtained when the disease was refractory, from a patient treated with antithyroid drugs. These receptors all stem from a female donor with Graves disease.

There are many counts of this clonotype. The V and J genes are TRBV29-1 and TRBJ2-2; TRBD1 is a possible D gene (5 bases). Germline lookup yields CDR1 SQVTM and CDR2 ANQGSEA. CDR3 length: 15 residues. Trimming took 4 bases from V and 6 from J, leaving 18 bases between them. CDR3: CSVAGRQGDSGELFF. The CDR3 bases are TGCAGCGTTGCGGGTCGTCAGGGTGACTCCGGGGAGCTGTTTTTT.

The V gene is TRBV20-1, the J gene TRBJ2-4; D gene uncertain. Looked up from germline, CDR1 is DFQATT and CDR2 is SNEGSKA (reference sequence). The ends were cut back, 2 bases at V and 3 bases at J, with 17 bases in the middle. CDR3 length: 16 residues. In DNA, the CDR3 is TGCAGTGCTAGACCCCTTTGGGCTTCTGACAAAAACATTCAGTACTTC. As protein: CSARPLWASDKNIQYF.

This clonotype was seen repeatedly, ten times or more. The rearrangement joins TRBV12-3 or TRBV12-4 to TRBJ2-5; 14 positions match TRBD2. The CDR3 length is 17 residues. V was pared by 6 bases and J by 5 bases, with 11 bases of the junction left unmatched. The CDR3 protein is CASSRGTSGSSRETQYF. Written as DNA, the CDR3 is TGTGCCAGCAGCCGCGGGACTAGCGGGAGTTCTCGGGAGACCCAGTACTTC.

This clonotype was picked up many times. This chain uses TRBV7-2 with TRBJ2-7; D not certain. Looked up from germline, CDR1 is SGHTA and CDR2 is FQGNSA. The CDR3 covers 14 residues. With 5 bases removed from V and 4 bases from J, the gap between germline ends came to 15 bases. CDR3 DNA: TGTGCCAGCAGCCTAGTTGGTCTGAATTACGAGCAGTACTTC. Protein: CASSLVGLNYEQYF.

The chain carries TRBV6-5 and TRBJ2-4; D ambiguous. CDR3 length: 14 amino acids. Germline V gene sequence: CDR1 MNHEY, CDR2 SVGAGI. Trimming left V 3 bases short and J 2 bases short, with 8 bases between. CDR3 nucleotide sequence: TGTGCCAGCAGTTATTCAGGTCCCAAAAACATTCAGTACTTC. Protein sequence: CASSYSGPKNIQYF.

This chain joins TRBV29-1 and TRBJ2-7, with D possibly matching TRBD1 (6 bases). There are 11 residues in the CDR3. V shed 3 bases and J shed 4 bases, with 7 bases lying between them. CDR1 is SQVTM, CDR2 ANQGSEA, per germline. The CDR3 DNA reads TGCAGCGTTGACCAGGGGTACGAGCAGTACTTC. It is translated as CSVDQGYEQYF.

This clonotype was observed a few times. The gene calls are TRBV10-3 and TRBJ1-2; D unclear. CDR1 ENHRY and CDR2 SYGVKD come from the germline V gene. V was clipped by 10 bases and J by 7 bases, with 16 bases between them. The CDR3 has 12 residues. The CDR3 sequence: CATSEGRSGYTF. The CDR3, as DNA: TGTGCCACAAGCGAAGGGCGCAGTGGCTACACCTTC.

J is TRBJ1-1 and V is TRBV19, with D unclear. The V gene's germline CDR1 is LNHDA and CDR2 SQIVND (reference sequence). V shed 4 bases and J shed 8 bases, with 11 bases lying between them. There are 12 residues in the CDR3. The CDR3 loop reads CASSTGLKEAFF. CDR3 bases: TGTGCCAGTAGTACCGGGCTGAAGGAAGCTTTCTTT.

This clonotype was recorded at least ten times. This chain's CDR3 is CASSGPTALPETQYF. CDR3 nucleotide sequence: TGTGCCAGCAGTGGCCCTACCGCACTTCCAGAGACCCAGTACTTC. The rearrangement links TRBV6-1 to TRBJ2-5; the D is unclear. The CDR3 spans 15 residues. CDR1 MNHNS and CDR2 SASEGT come from the germline V gene. Trimming stripped 4 bases from V and 4 bases from J, with 16 bases between.

This clonotype has just one count. A much larger clone differs from this one at a single base, so this may be a read error. CDR3 coding DNA: TGTGCCAGCAGTTTTAGCGGGAGTACCTACGAGCAGTACTTC. It translates to CASSFSGSTYEQYF. This chain links TRBV6-2 or TRBV6-3 with TRBJ2-7; 9 bases agree with TRBD2. The CDR3 sequence is 14 residues long. The trim removed 4 bases at V and 2 bases at J, leaving 3 bases unmatched. Looked up from germline, CDR1 is MNHEY and CDR2 is SVGEGT.

V and J are TRBV2 and TRBJ2-1; 9 bases match TRBD2. This CDR3 spans 15 amino acids. Per the germline V gene, CDR1 is SNHLY and CDR2 is FYNNEI. V shed 4 bases and J 8 bases; nucleotides not matched to a gene: 9. In DNA form, the CDR3 reads TGTGCCAGCAGTGGGTTTAGCGGGAGTCGAGATGAGCAGTTCTTC. Amino acid sequence: CASSGFSGSRDEQFF.

The sample holds a few counts of this clonotype. The rearrangement links TRBV2 to TRBJ2-7; 7 nucleotides agree with TRBD2. There are 15 residues in the CDR3. V was pared by 5 bases and J by 2 bases, with 9 bases of the junction left unmatched. Per germline, CDR1 SNHLY and CDR2 FYNNEI. Here the CDR3 reads CASSSGVMRAYEQYF. DNA of the CDR3: TGTGCCAGCAGTAGCGGGGTAATGAGGGCCTACGAGCAGTACTTC.

This clonotype was recorded many times. V and J are TRBV12-3 or TRBV12-4 and TRBJ1-4, with D uncertain. With 3 bases removed from V and 8 bases from J, the gap between germline ends came to 7 bases. This CDR3 is 12 amino acids long. The CDR3 spells CASSFKREKLFF. The CDR3 coding sequence is TGTGCCAGCAGTTTTAAGCGGGAAAAACTGTTTTTT.

This rearrangement joins TRBV6-5 to TRBJ1-1; TRBD1 matches at 8 bases. V lost 0 bases, J lost 1 base, and 1 base stayed unmatched. Germline V lookup: CDR1 MNHEY, CDR2 SVGAGI. This CDR3 has 15 residues. CDR3 in DNA: TGTGCCAGCAGTTACTCGGGACAGGAGAACACTGAAGCTTTCTTT. Encoded protein: CASSYSGQENTEAFF.

V is TRBV5-6 and J is TRBJ2-2; D possibly uses TRBD1 or TRBD2 (5 bases each). CDR1 is SGHDT, CDR2 YYEEEE, per germline. The germline V and J ends were trimmed by 3 bases and 7 bases, with 13 bases remaining between them. CDR3 size: 14 residues. CDR3 residues: CASSSGGGLGELFF. CDR3 bases: TGTGCCAGCAGCTCCGGTGGGGGTCTCGGGGAGCTGTTTTTT.

This clonotype was seen just once. The conserved closing phenylalanine or tryptophan is absent in this CDR3, likely reflecting a read error. The chain carries TRBV3-1 and TRBJ2-7; D uncertain. In germline, CDR1 is LGHDT, CDR2 YNNKEL (reference sequence). This CDR3 contains 12 residues. Trimming cost V 3 bases and J 1 base, with 4 bases left between them. As DNA, the CDR3 is TGTGCCAGCAGCCATGGGTCCTACGAGCAGTACATC. Protein product: CASSHGSYEQYI.

DNA of the CDR3: TGTGCCAGCAGCGTAGGACTAGCGTCTGGGGTATCCGGGGAGCTGTTTTTT. Translating gives CASSVGLASGVSGELFF. This chain connects TRBV9 to TRBJ2-2; 8 nucleotides match TRBD2. Germline V gene lookup returns CDR1 SGDLS and CDR2 YYNGEE. The V and J ends lost 0 bases and 6 bases, in that order; junction bases with no gene match: 10. The CDR3 is 17 amino acids.

This clonotype was counted at least ten times. The chain has TRBV28 and TRBJ1-1, with D perhaps matching TRBD1 (6 bases). The CDR3 spans 15 residues. Deletions cut 5 bases from V and 4 bases from J, with 17 bases between. The germline gives CDR1 MDHEN, CDR2 SYDVKM. Here the CDR3 DNA reads TGTGCCAGCAGTCTCGGGGGGGGCTTAGGCACTGAAGCTTTCTTT. Translated: CASSLGGGLGTEAFF.

This clonotype was counted only a few times. J is TRBJ1-4 and V is TRBV19, with 8 bases lining up with TRBD1. The germline CDR1 and CDR2 sequences are LNHDA and SQIVND (reference sequence). The V and J ends lost 5 bases and 12 bases, in that order; junction bases with no gene match: 8. This CDR3 is 13 amino acids long. CDR3 nucleotide sequence: TGTGCCAGTAGTCCAGGGGGCGGAATGGAACTGTTTTTT. Amino acids: CASSPGGGMELFF.

In its sample, this clonotype was seen many times. The chain is built from TRBV7-9 and TRBJ1-2; 9 positions agree with TRBD1. Looked up from germline, CDR1 is SEHNR and CDR2 is FQNEAQ (reference sequence). The trim removed 5 bases at V and 2 bases at J, leaving 3 bases unmatched. The CDR3 contains 14 residues. The CDR3 sequence is CASSLDRGNYGYTF. CDR3 DNA: TGTGCCAGCAGCCTAGACAGGGGGAACTATGGCTACACCTTC.

This clonotype was counted only a few times. The chain uses TRBV7-9 and TRBJ2-5; TRBD1 is a possible D gene (5 bases). The CDR3 is made up of 12 amino acids. The V and J ends lost 5 bases and 9 bases respectively, with 13 bases between them. Germline CDR1 reads SEHNR; CDR2 reads FQNEAQ (reference sequence). The CDR3 DNA sequence: TGTGCCAGCAGCGCCCCTCTAGGGGCCCAGTACTTC. It yields the protein CASSAPLGAQYF.

This clonotype was counted a few times. This rearrangement joins TRBV5-1 to TRBJ1-2; D is uncertain. The CDR3 consists of 14 residues. V was shortened by 0 bases and J by 4 bases, with 10 bases between the two germline ends. CDR1 and CDR2 (germline): SGHRS, YFSETQ. The CDR3 nucleotides are TGCGCCAGCAGCTTGGATCCTTGGGGCTATGGCTACACCTTC. Translating it yields CASSLDPWGYGYTF.

The chain links TRBV2 to TRBJ2-2, with TRBD1 identical over 8 bases. V lost 4 bases to trimming and J lost 6 bases; unmatched junction nucleotides: 7. The CDR3 extends over 15 amino acids. The germline V gene encodes CDR1 SNHLY and CDR2 FYNNEI. DNA for the CDR3: TGTGCCAGCAGTGCGTTCCAGGGGGCCCCCGGGGAGCTGTTTTTT. This codes for CASSAFQGAPGELFF.

This clonotype was observed a handful of times. The rearrangement links TRBV20-1 to TRBJ1-1; 8 bases align to TRBD1. The V gene end was trimmed by 6 bases and the J gene end by 1 base; junction bases not matched to a gene: 7. Germline CDR1 is DFQATT and CDR2 is SNEGSKA (reference sequence). This CDR3 comprises 14 residues. This CDR3 is CSATGANSNTEAFF. The CDR3 nucleotides read TGCAGTGCGACAGGGGCGAATTCGAACACTGAAGCTTTCTTT.

This clonotype was picked up many times. The chain joins TRBV30 to TRBJ2-2; D is possibly TRBD1 (6 bases). With 2 bases removed from V and 6 bases from J, the gap between germline ends came to 16 bases. Looked up from germline, CDR1 is GTSNPN and CDR2 is SVGIG (reference sequence). The CDR3 loop spans 15 amino acids. As DNA, the CDR3 is TGTGCCTGGAGTCCCGGGACATGGAGAGCCGGGGAGCTGTTTTTT. The encoded protein is CAWSPGTWRAGELFF.

Many counts were recorded for this clonotype. The chain combines TRBV27 with TRBJ2-5; D gene uncertain. CDR1 and CDR2 (germline): MNHEY, SMNVEV (reference sequence). V dropped 1 base and J dropped 4 bases, with 10 bases sitting between them. CDR3 length: 14 amino acids. The CDR3 DNA reads as TGTGCCAGCAGTTTATATCCGGGTTTAGAGACCCAGTACTTC. Its translation: CASSLYPGLETQYF.

This clonotype has at least ten counts. V is TRBV11-2 and J is TRBJ2-2; D gene uncertain. CDR3 size: 13 residues. Germline CDR1 SGHAT, CDR2 FQNNGV. V was pared by 1 base and J by 3 bases, with 3 bases between. The CDR3 here is CASSLVDTGELFF. CDR3 nucleotides: TGTGCCAGCAGCTTAGTGGACACCGGGGAGCTGTTTTTT.

The chain employs TRBV29-1 and TRBJ2-5, with D unclear. The CDR3 covers 14 residues. The germline V gene has CDR1 SQVTM and CDR2 ANQGSEA. Trimming pared 7 bases from V and 1 base from J, leaving 16 bases between. CDR3 nucleotide sequence: TGCAGCGCCGCGAAAGCATTAGTCCAAGAGACCCAGTACTTC. It is translated as CSAAKALVQETQYF.

This chain connects TRBV11-2 to TRBJ2-2; no definite D call. Germline V gene lookup returns CDR1 SGHAT and CDR2 FQNNGV. The length of the CDR3 is 13 residues. V lost 7 bases and J lost 8, with 14 bases in between. CDR3 amino acids: CASIPNWGGELFF. The CDR3 DNA is TGTGCCAGCATCCCCAACTGGGGTGGGGAGCTGTTTTTT.

This clonotype was counted only a few times. V gene TRBV3-1 combines with J gene TRBJ1-1; the D is unclear. Trimming stripped 4 bases from V and 0 bases from J, with 9 bases between. This CDR3 contains 14 residues. Per the germline V gene, CDR1 is LGHDT and CDR2 is YNNKEL (reference sequence). The CDR3, as DNA: TGTGCCAGCAGCCCCGCCGTCATGAACACTGAAGCTTTCTTT. Translation gives CASSPAVMNTEAFF.